Included here is one TCR beta chain sequence, with context. J was trimmed by 7 bases and V by 4 bases; bases with no gene match: 3. CDR3 size: 12 residues. This sample was taken from a study of blood T cell repertoires in COVID-19. Study-level information: PBMCs, B-cell-depleted T cells, or T cells were the source of the cDNA or gDNA that made up the material.

Here immunoSEQ multiplex PCR was the method, and the copy in TCRdb shows in-frame clones only, minus some. The data show approximately 150,000 clones, with 65% to 85% seen just once and approximately 6% held by the top ten. The sample was PBMCs or T cells enriched from blood (not recorded which). The chain uses TRBV12-3 or TRBV12-4 and TRBJ1-1, with TRBD1 identical over 7 bases. The clonotype was recovered from a man aged 40-49 years who had recovered from COVID-19. The chain's CDR3 is CASSWTGVEAFF. Written as DNA, the CDR3 is TGTGCCAGCAGTTGGACAGGAGTTGAAGCTTTCTTT.